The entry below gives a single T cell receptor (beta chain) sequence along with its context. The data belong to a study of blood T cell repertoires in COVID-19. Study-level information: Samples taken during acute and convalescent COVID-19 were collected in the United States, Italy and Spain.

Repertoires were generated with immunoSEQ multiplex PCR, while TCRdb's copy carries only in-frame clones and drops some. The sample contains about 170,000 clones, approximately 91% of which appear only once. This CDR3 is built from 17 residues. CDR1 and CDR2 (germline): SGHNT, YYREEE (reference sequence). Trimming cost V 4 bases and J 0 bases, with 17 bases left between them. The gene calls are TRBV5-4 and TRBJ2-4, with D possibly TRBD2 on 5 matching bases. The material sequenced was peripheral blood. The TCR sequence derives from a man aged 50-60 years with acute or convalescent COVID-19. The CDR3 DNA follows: TGTGCCAGCAGCCGGGGAAGGGTCGGGCTAGCCAAAAACATTCAGTACTTC. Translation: CASSRGRVGLAKNIQYF.